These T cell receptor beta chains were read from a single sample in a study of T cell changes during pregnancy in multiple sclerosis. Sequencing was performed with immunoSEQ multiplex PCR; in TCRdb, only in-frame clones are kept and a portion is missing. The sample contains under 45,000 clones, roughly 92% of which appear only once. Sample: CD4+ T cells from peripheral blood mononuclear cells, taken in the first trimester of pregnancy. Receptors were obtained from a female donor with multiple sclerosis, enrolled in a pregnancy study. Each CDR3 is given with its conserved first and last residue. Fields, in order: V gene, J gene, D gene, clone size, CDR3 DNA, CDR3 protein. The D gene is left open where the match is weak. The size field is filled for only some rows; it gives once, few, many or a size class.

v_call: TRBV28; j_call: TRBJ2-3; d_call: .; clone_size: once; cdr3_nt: TGTGCCAGCAGTCCACCCGACCCGCGGGGTACGCAGTATTTT; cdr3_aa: CASSPPDPRGTQYF
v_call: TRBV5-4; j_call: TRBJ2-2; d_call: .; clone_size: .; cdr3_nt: TGTGCCAGCAGCCGAGGGCACACCGGGGAGCTGTTTTTT; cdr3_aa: CASSRGHTGELFF
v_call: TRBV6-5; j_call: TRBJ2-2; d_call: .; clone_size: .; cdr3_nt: TGTGCCAGCAGTTACTGGAGGTCCGGGGAGCTGTTTTTT; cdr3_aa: CASSYWRSGELFF
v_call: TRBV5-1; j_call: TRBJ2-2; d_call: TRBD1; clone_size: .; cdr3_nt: TGCGCCAGCAGCTTGAGGGGACAGGTTTCCTCCACCGGGGAGCTGTTTTTT; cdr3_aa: CASSLRGQVSSTGELFF
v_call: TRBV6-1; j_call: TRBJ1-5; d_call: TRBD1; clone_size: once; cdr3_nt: TGTGCCAGCAGTGTTAAAACGGGACAGGGGAATCAGCCCCAGCATTTT; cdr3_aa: CASSVKTGQGNQPQHF
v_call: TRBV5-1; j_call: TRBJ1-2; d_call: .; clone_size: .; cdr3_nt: TGCGCCAGCAGCGTTGACGGACCTCAACAGGGTTTGAGCTACACCTTC; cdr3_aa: CASSVDGPQQGLSYTF
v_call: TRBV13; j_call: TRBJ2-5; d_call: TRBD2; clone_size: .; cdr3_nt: TGTGCCAGCAGCTTAGGAGGAGCGGGAGGCCAAGAGACCCAGTACTTC; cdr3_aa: CASSLGGAGGQETQYF
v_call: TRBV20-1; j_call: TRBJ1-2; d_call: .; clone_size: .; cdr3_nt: TGCAGTGGCAACTTTGGCTATGGCTACACCTTC; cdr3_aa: CSGNFGYGYTF
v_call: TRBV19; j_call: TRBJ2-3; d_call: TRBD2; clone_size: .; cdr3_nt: TGTGCCAGTAGTGTTAGCGGGAGGGGAGCAGATACGCAGTATTTT; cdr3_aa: CASSVSGRGADTQYF
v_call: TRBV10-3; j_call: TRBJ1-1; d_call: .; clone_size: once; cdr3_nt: TGTGCCATCAGTGAGTCGAGGAGAACTGAAGCTTTCTTT; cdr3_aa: CAISESRRTEAFF
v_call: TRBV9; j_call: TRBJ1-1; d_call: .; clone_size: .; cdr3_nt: TGTGCCAGCAGCGTAGACGTCAGACTGACTGAAGCTTTCTTT; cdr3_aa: CASSVDVRLTEAFF
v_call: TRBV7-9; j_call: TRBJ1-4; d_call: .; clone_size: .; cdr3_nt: TGTGCCAGCAGCTTAGATACAACTAATGAAAAACTGTTTTTT; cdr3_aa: CASSLDTTNEKLFF
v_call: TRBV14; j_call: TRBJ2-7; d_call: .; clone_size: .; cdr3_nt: TGTGCCAGCAGCCTTAACTACGAGCAGTACTTC; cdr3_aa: CASSLNYEQYF
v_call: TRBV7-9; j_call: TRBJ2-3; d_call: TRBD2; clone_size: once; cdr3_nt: TGTGCCAGCAGCTCTCCTAGCGGGAGAGGAAGCACAGATACGCAGTATTTT; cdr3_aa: CASSSPSGRGSTDTQYF
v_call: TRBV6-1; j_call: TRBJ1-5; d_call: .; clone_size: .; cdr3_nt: TGTGCCAGCAGTGAACCGTCGTGGGGCTCCAATCAGCCCCAGCATTTT; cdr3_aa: CASSEPSWGSNQPQHF
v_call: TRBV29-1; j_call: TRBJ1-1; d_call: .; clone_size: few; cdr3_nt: TGCAGCGTTGCACAGATTGAAGCTTTCTTT; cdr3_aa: CSVAQIEAFF
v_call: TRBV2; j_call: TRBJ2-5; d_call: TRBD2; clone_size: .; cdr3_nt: TGTGCCAGCAGTGGTGGACTAGCGGGAGTTGAGACCCAGTACTTC; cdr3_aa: CASSGGLAGVETQYF
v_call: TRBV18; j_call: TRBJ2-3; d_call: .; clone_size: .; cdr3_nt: TGTGCCAGCTCCCCTAAGCGGGCTAGCACAGATACGCAGTATTTT; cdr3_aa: CASSPKRASTDTQYF
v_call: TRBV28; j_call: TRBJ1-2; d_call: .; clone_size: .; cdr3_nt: TGTGCCAGCAGTTCTCAAGAGGGAGGGCGATTCAATGGCTACACCTTC; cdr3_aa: CASSSQEGGRFNGYTF
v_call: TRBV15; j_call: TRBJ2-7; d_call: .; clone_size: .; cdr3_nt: TGTGCCACCAGCCGCGGCCGGGGTTACGAGCAGTACTTC; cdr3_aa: CATSRGRGYEQYF
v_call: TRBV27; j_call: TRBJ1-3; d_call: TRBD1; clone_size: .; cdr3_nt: TGTGCCAGCAGTTCTCGCAGGGGGTACGGAAACACCATATATTTT; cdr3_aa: CASSSRRGYGNTIYF
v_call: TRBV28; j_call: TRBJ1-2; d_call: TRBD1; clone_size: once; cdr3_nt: TGTGCCAGCACCGAGGACAGGGGGTGGTTCGGCTACACCTTC; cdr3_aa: CASTEDRGWFGYTF
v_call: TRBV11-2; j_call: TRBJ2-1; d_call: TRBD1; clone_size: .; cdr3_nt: TGTGCCAGCAGCTCTTACCGGGACAGGGGGTCAAACCAGCAGTTCTTC; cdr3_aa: CASSSYRDRGSNQQFF
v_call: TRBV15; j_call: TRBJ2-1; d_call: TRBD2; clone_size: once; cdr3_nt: TGTGCCACCAGCAGAGATCTAGGGGGACTAGCGTCAAGTGAGCAGTTCTTC; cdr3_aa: CATSRDLGGLASSEQFF
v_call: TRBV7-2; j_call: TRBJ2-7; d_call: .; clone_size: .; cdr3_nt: TGTGCCAGCAGCTTAGCCCTGGGCAACTACGAGCAGTACTTC; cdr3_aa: CASSLALGNYEQYF
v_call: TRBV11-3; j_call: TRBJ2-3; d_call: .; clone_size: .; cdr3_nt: TGTGCCAGCAGCTTGTCCCTGGGGGGTACAGATACGCAGTATTTT; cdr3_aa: CASSLSLGGTDTQYF
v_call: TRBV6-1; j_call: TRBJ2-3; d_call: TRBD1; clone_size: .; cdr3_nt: TGTGCCACCAGACAGGGCGCAGATACGCAGTATTTT; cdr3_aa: CATRQGADTQYF
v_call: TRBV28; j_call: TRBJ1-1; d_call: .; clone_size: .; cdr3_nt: TGTGCCAGCAGTTTGCTAACGGGACTCATGAACACTGAAGCTTTCTTT; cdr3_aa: CASSLLTGLMNTEAFF
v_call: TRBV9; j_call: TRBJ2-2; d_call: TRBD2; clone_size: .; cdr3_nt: TGTGCCAGCAGCGTAGGCGCTAGCGGGAGAGGGGAGCTGTTTTTT; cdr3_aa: CASSVGASGRGELFF
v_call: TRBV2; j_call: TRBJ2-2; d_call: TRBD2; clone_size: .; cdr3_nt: TGTGCCTGGCACCCTCAGCGGGAGGGTGGCGGGGAGCTGTTTTTT; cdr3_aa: CAWHPQREGGGELFF
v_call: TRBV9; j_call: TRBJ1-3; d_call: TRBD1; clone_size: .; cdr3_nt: TGTGCCAGCAGCGTAGGAGGGACAGGGTCAGGAAACACCATATATTTT; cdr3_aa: CASSVGGTGSGNTIYF
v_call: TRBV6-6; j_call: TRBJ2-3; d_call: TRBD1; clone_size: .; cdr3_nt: TGTGCCAGCAGTTATCAGGGGGCGCGGACAGATACGCAGTATTTT; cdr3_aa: CASSYQGARTDTQYF
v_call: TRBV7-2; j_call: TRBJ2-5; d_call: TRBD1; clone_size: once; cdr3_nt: TGTGCCAGCAGCTTCCAGAGTGGGACAGGGCAAGAGACCCAGTACTTC; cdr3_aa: CASSFQSGTGQETQYF
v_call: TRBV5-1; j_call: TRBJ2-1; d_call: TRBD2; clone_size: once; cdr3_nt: TGCGCCAGCAGCTCCTCCGGGACTAGCGGGAGGAATGAGCAGTTCTTC; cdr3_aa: CASSSSGTSGRNEQFF
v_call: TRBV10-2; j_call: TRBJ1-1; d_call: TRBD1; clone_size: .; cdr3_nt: TGCGCCAGCAGTGAGCGACAGGGAAATGGAATGAACACTGAAGCTTTCTTT; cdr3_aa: CASSERQGNGMNTEAFF
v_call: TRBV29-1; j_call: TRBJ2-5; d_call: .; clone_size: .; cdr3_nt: TGCAGCGTTGAAAATGTACAGGGAGGGAGGCAAGAGACCCAGTACTTC; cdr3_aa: CSVENVQGGRQETQYF
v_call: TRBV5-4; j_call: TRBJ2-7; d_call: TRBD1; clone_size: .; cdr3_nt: TGTGCCAGCAGCCTCCAGGGGGCCAAGGGGGAGCAGTACTTC; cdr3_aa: CASSLQGAKGEQYF
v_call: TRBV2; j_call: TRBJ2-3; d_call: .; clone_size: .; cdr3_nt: TGTGCCAGCAGTGAAGGTTCCGGGACAGGTGGGGGGGCGCAGTATTTT; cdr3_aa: CASSEGSGTGGGAQYF
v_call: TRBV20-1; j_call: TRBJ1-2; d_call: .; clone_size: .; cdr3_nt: TGCAGTGCTAGCAGGGACTATGGCTACACCTTC; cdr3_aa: CSASRDYGYTF
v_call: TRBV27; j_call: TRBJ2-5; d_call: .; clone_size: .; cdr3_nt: TGTGCCAGCAGGAGAACAGGCTACGGGCGAGAGACCCAGTACTTC; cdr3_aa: CASRRTGYGRETQYF
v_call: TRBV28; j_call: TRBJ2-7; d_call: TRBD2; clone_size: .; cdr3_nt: TGTGCCAGCAGTCCCACAGCGGGAGGTTCCTACGAGCAGTACTTC; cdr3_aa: CASSPTAGGSYEQYF
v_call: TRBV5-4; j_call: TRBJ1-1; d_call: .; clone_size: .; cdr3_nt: TGTGCCAGCAGCTCCTCGACGGGGAACACTGAAGCTTTCTTT; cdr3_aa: CASSSSTGNTEAFF
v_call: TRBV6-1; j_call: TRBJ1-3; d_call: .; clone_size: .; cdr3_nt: TGTGCCAGCAGTGAATGGGGACACCAACATTTT; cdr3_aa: CASSEWGHQHF
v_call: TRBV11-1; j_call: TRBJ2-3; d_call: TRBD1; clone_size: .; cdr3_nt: TGTGCCAGCACACCCAAAGGGGGCAGGGCGGGAGATACGCAGTATTTT; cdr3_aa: CASTPKGGRAGDTQYF
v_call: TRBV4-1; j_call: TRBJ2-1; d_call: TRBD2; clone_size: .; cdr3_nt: TGCGCCAGCAGCCAAGGACTAGCGGGAGGGCCTTACAATGAGCAGTTCTTC; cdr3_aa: CASSQGLAGGPYNEQFF
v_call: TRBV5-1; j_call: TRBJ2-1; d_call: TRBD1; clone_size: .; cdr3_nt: TGCGCCAGCAGCTTTGACGGGACAGTTTCCTACAATGAGCAGTTCTTC; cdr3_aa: CASSFDGTVSYNEQFF
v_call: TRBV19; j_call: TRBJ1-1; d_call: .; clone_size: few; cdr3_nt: TGTGCCAGTAGTACATTGAACACTGAAGCTTTCTTT; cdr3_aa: CASSTLNTEAFF
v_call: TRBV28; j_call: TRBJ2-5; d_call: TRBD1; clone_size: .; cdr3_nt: TGTGCCATCAACCGGGGACAGCAAGAGACCCAGTACTTC; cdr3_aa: CAINRGQQETQYF
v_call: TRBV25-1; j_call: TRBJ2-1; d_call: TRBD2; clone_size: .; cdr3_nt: TGTGCCAGCAGTGGGACTAGCGGCTACAATGAGCAGTTCTTC; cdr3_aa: CASSGTSGYNEQFF
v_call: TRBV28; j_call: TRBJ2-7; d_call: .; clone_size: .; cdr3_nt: TGTGCCAGCAGTTTGGGGGGAAGCTCCTACGAGCAGTACTTC; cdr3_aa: CASSLGGSSYEQYF
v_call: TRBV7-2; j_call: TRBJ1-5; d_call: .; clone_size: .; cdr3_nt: TGTGCCAGCAGCTTAGTTACAAACCAGCCCCAGCATTTT; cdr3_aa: CASSLVTNQPQHF
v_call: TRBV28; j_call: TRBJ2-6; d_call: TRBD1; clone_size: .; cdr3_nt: TGTGCCAGCAGAGAGACAGGGGCCCGCTCTGGGGCCAACGTCCTGACTTTC; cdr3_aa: CASRETGARSGANVLTF
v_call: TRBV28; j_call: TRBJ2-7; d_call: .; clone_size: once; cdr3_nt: TGTGCCAGCAGAACAGGTCAAAGCTCCTACGAGCAGTACTTC; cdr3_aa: CASRTGQSSYEQYF
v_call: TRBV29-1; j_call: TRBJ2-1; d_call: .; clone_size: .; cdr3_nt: TGCAGCGCTGGACCCCACTCGACAGGTGAGCAGTTCTTC; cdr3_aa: CSAGPHSTGEQFF
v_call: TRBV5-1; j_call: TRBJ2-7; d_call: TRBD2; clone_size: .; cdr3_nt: TGCGCCAGCAGCGTACCTAGCGGGAGGGACACCTACGAGCAGTACTTC; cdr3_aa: CASSVPSGRDTYEQYF
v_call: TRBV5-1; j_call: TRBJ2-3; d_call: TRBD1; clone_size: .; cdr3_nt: TGCGCCAGCAGCTTGGGGTCGGGCACAGGGGGTCCAGATACGCAGTATTTT; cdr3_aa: CASSLGSGTGGPDTQYF
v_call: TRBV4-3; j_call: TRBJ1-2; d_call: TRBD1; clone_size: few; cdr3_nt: TGCGCCAGCAGCCAAGAAACGCAGGGGGCGAGGGGCTACACCTTC; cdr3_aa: CASSQETQGARGYTF
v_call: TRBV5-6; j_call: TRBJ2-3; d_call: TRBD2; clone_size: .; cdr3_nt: TGTGCCAGCAGCTTGGCGGGGGGGGGTACGCAGTATTTT; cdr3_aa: CASSLAGGGTQYF
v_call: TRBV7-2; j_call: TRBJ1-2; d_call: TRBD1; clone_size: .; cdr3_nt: TGTGCCAGCAGCTTAGGCCAGGGGGGAGGCTACACCTTC; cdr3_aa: CASSLGQGGGYTF
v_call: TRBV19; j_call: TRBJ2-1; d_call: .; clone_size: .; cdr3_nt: TGTGCCAGTACCCCGGGACACCGCAGGGACAATGAGCAGTTCTTC; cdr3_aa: CASTPGHRRDNEQFF